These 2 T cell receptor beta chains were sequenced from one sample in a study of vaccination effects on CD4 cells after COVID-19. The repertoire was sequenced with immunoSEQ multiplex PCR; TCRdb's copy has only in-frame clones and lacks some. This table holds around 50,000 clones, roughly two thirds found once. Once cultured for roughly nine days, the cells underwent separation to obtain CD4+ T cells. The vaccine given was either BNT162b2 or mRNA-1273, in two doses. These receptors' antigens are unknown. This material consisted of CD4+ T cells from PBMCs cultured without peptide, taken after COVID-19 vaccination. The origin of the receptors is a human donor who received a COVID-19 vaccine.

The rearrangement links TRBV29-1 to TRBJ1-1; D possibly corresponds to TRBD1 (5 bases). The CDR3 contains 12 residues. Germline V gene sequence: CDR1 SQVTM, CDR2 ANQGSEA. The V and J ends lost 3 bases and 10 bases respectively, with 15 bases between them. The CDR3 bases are TGCAGCGTTGATTTCCAAGGGGAGAGAGCTTTCTTT. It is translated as CSVDFQGERAFF.

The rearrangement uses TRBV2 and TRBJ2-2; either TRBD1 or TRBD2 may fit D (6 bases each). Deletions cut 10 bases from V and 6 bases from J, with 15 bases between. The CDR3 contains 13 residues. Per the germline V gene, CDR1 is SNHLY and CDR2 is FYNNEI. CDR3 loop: CATRRGAPGELFF. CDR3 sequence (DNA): TGTGCCACTCGGAGGGGGGCCCCCGGGGAGCTGTTTTTT.